The source of this TCR beta chain is a study of spatial heterogeneity in lung cancer. Study details: Among detected sequences, beta-chain ones consistently exceeded alpha-chain ones in number.

This clonotype has a handful of counts. Its antigen is unknown. Time point here: sample taken at primary tumor resection. Whole RNA obtained from tumor, nontumor lung or frozen PBMC underwent sequencing without sorting. The donor group consisted of 72 patients who had untreated, early-stage non-small cell lung cancer. TCR cDNA molecules were tagged individually, and each one carried a unique molecular identifier. TCRdb used MiXCR to reprocess the 5' RACE reads, holding one entry per CDR3 protein. The sample carries about 20,000 distinct CDR3 sequences, around 20% recorded once. This CDR3 is 15 amino acids long. The germline V gene has CDR1 LGHDT and CDR2 YNNKEL (reference sequence). J lost 6 bases, V lost 0 bases, and 5 bases had no gene match. Study-level findings and limits: TCRs found ubiquitously expanded in tumor appeared in blood more at resection than at follow-up.

This clonotype was sampled from a male donor with early-stage non-small cell lung cancer. The J gene is TRBJ1-5, the V gene TRBV3-1; TRBD1 matches 7 bases. Here the sequenced sample was PBMCs, taken at surgery. CDR3 amino acids: CASSQDSAGGQPQHF. The CDR3 DNA sequence: TGTGCCAGCAGCCAAGATTCGGCAGGGGGTCAGCCCCAGCATTTT.